The rows below give T cell receptor beta chains drawn from one sample of a study of T-cell memory formation after mild COVID-19. One entry per CDR3 protein, called by TCRdb with MiXCR from the 5' RACE reads. This table has approximately 290,000 distinct CDR3 sequences, 19% appearing once. The sequencing input was PBMCs or a T cell subset sorted from them (not recorded which). These TCRs come from a man aged 18 to 29 who had mild COVID-19 (a few samples of this study predate the infection). Cell type and time point are not known. The CDR3 runs from the conserved cysteine through the conserved F or W. The order of the fields is clone size, D gene, J gene, V gene, CDR3 protein, CDR3 DNA. D genes are given only for firm matches. Not all rows give a size; the values are once, few, many and, for expanded clones, a class.

size: NA
D: NA
J: TRBJ2-1
V: TRBV2
CDR3: CASSEFLNEQFF
DNA: TGTGCCAGCAGTGAATTTCTCAATGAGCAGTTCTTC

size: NA
D: NA
J: TRBJ2-7
V: TRBV5-4
CDR3: CASSSDPRSSYEQYF
DNA: TGTGCCAGCAGCTCGGACCCCCGAAGCTCCTACGAGCAGTACTTC

size: NA
D: NA
J: TRBJ2-2
V: TRBV7-6
CDR3: CASSLARGGELFF
DNA: TGTGCCAGCAGCTTAGCGAGAGGCGGGGAGCTGTTTTTT

size: few
D: NA
J: TRBJ2-2
V: TRBV4-2
CDR3: CASSQDIPGNIGELFF
DNA: TGTGCCAGCAGCCAAGATATCCCCGGGAACATCGGGGAGCTGTTTTTT

size: few
D: NA
J: TRBJ2-2
V: TRBV5-4
CDR3: CASSFGGGPPGELFF
DNA: TGTGCCAGCAGCTTTGGGGGGGGGCCTCCCGGGGAGCTGTTTTTT

size: NA
D: TRBD1
J: TRBJ2-2
V: TRBV24-1
CDR3: CATSVPRTGTDTGELFF
DNA: TGTGCCACCAGTGTTCCGCGGACAGGCACGGACACCGGGGAGCTGTTTTTT

size: NA
D: NA
J: TRBJ2-2
V: TRBV3-1
CDR3: CASSQRQMNTGELFF
DNA: TGTGCCAGCAGCCAGCGACAGATGAACACCGGGGAGCTGTTTTTT

size: NA
D: NA
J: TRBJ1-2
V: TRBV4-1
CDR3: CASSPVGSDGYTF
DNA: TGCGCCAGCAGCCCTGTGGGCTCGGATGGCTACACCTTC

size: few
D: TRBD2
J: TRBJ2-5
V: TRBV7-8
CDR3: CASSLGDYPNRETQYF
DNA: TGTGCCAGCAGCTTAGGGGACTACCCGAATAGGGAGACCCAGTACTTC

size: NA
D: NA
J: TRBJ2-5
V: TRBV5-1
CDR3: CASSTIPETQYF
DNA: TGCGCCAGCAGTACGATCCCGGAGACCCAGTACTTC

size: NA
D: NA
J: TRBJ2-7
V: TRBV27
CDR3: CASSLFGGVSSYEQYF
DNA: TGTGCCAGCAGTTTATTTGGCGGGGTTAGCTCCTACGAGCAGTACTTC

size: NA
D: TRBD2
J: TRBJ2-1
V: TRBV12-3/TRBV12-4
CDR3: CASSLSSGGAWHEQFF
DNA: TGTGCCAGCAGTCTCTCTAGCGGGGGGGCCTGGCATGAGCAGTTCTTC

size: few
D: TRBD2
J: TRBJ2-1
V: TRBV5-1
CDR3: CASSFSGGFYNEQFF
DNA: TGCGCCAGCAGCTTCAGCGGGGGGTTCTACAATGAGCAGTTCTTC

size: NA
D: TRBD1
J: TRBJ2-5
V: TRBV15
CDR3: CATSGPGGTQYF
DNA: TGTGCCACCAGCGGACCAGGGGGGACCCAGTACTTC

size: few
D: NA
J: TRBJ1-1
V: TRBV7-9
CDR3: CASSPSSRTANTEAFF
DNA: TGTGCCAGCAGCCCCTCATCCCGGACAGCGAACACTGAAGCTTTCTTT

size: few
D: NA
J: TRBJ2-7
V: TRBV12-3/TRBV12-4
CDR3: CASSSGVLYEQYF
DNA: TGTGCCAGCAGTTCAGGGGTCCTCTACGAGCAGTACTTC

size: NA
D: NA
J: TRBJ1-6
V: TRBV5-1
CDR3: CASSPNTILYNSPLHF
DNA: TGCGCCAGCAGCCCTAACACGATCCTCTATAATTCACCCCTCCACTTT

size: few
D: NA
J: TRBJ2-3
V: TRBV20-1
CDR3: CSAQDSTTDTQYF
DNA: TGCAGTGCTCAGGACAGTACCACAGATACGCAGTATTTT

size: NA
D: TRBD1
J: TRBJ1-4
V: TRBV4-2
CDR3: CASSPLLWDSNEKLFF
DNA: TGTGCCAGCAGCCCCTTACTGTGGGACAGTAATGAAAAACTGTTTTTT

size: NA
D: NA
J: TRBJ1-1
V: TRBV10-1
CDR3: CASSARRPNRGAFF
DNA: TGCGCCAGCAGTGCACGGCGCCCAAATCGGGGAGCTTTCTTT